A selection of T cell receptor beta chains follows, all from one sample in a study of T cells in Graves' hyperthyroidism and ophthalmopathy. In TCRdb, the multiplex PCR reads were re-called with MiXCR into one record per CDR3 protein. This sample has about 690,000 distinct CDR3 sequences, with approximately 15% found just once. The sequencing sample was made of blood. These TCRs come from a man aged 45-65 years with Graves' hyperthyroidism. CDR3s include the opening cysteine and the closing phenylalanine or tryptophan. The order of the fields is clone size, D gene, J gene, V gene, CDR3 protein, CDR3 DNA. The D gene is left open where the match is weak. Clone size is not always given. Where it is, it says once, few, many or a class for expanded clones.

>few|.|TRBJ2-5|TRBV20-1
CSATGTEDIQETQYF
TGCAGTGCTACCGGGACGGAGGATATTCAAGAGACCCAGTACTTC
>many|TRBD1|TRBJ2-7|TRBV20-1
CSVPRTGESEQYF
TGCAGTGTTCCGCGGACAGGGGAAAGCGAGCAGTACTTC
>.|TRBD2|TRBJ2-5|TRBV2
CASIPPTQDSGSEAQYF
TGTGCCAGCATCCCCCCAACCCAGGATAGCGGGAGTGAGGCCCAGTACTTC
>few|.|TRBJ2-1|TRBV7-2
CASSPGRMGNEQFF
TGTGCCAGCAGCCCGGGCCGTATGGGCAATGAGCAGTTCTTC
>.|.|TRBJ1-5|TRBV28
CASSLRQMGNQPQHF
TGTGCCAGCAGTTTACGACAGATGGGCAATCAGCCCCAGCATTTT
>few|.|TRBJ2-3|TRBV30
CAWSPDSTDTQYF
TGTGCCTGGAGTCCGGACAGCACAGATACGCAGTATTTT
>.|TRBD2|TRBJ2-2|TRBV3-1
CASSQVGLRTRVFANTGELFF
TGTGCCAGCAGCCAAGTTGGCCTCAGGACTAGGGTCTTCGCGAACACCGGGGAGCTGTTTTTT
>few|TRBD1|TRBJ2-2|TRBV19
CASSPGTGGSGELFF
TGTGCCAGTAGTCCAGGGACAGGGGGCTCCGGGGAGCTGTTTTTT
>many|.|TRBJ1-1|TRBV18
CASSPNSGNTEAFF
TGTGCCAGCTCACCAAACAGCGGGAACACTGAAGCTTTTTTT
>.|.|TRBJ2-3|TRBV19
CTSSTGGARTDTQYF
TGTACCAGCAGCACCGGGGGAGCCCGCACAGATACGCAGTATTTT
>many|.|TRBJ2-1|TRBV27
CASSDGTVSYNEQFF
TGTGCCAGCAGTGACGGGACTGTCTCCTACAATGAGCAGTTCTTC
>few|.|TRBJ1-5|TRBV27
CASSPYNLGQPQHF
TGTGCCAGCAGTCCATATAATTTGGGTCAGCCCCAGCATTTT
>many|.|TRBJ1-2|TRBV10-2
CASSVSGASYGYTF
TGCGCCAGCAGTGTCTCCGGGGCCTCCTATGGCTACACCTTC
>.|.|TRBJ2-5|TRBV5-6
CASSLIGPSQETQYF
TGTGCCAGCAGCTTGATAGGTCCCAGCCAAGAGACCCAGTACTTC
>many|TRBD2|TRBJ2-1|TRBV5-1
CASSPLAGGPGEQFF
TGCGCCAGCAGCCCGCTAGCGGGAGGGCCGGGTGAGCAGTTCTTC
>many|TRBD1|TRBJ1-1|TRBV14
CASSQVRTGVAFF
TGTGCCAGCAGCCAAGTCCGGACAGGGGTTGCTTTCTTT
>.|.|TRBJ2-5|TRBV7-9
CASSLGVDQETQYF
TGTGCCAGCAGTTTAGGCGTAGACCAAGAGACCCAGTACTTC
>many|TRBD1|TRBJ2-3|TRBV6-1
CASSPGRPGQIVRGWTDTQYF
TGTGCCAGCAGCCCCGGCCGTCCGGGACAGATAGTAAGAGGGTGGACAGATACGCAGTATTTT
>.|.|TRBJ2-5|TRBV20-1
CSGTPLGGAQETQYF
TGCAGTGGTACCCCCCTTGGGGGAGCACAAGAGACCCAGTACTTC
>many|TRBD1|TRBJ1-2|TRBV12-3/TRBV12-4
CASTLGQLYGYTF
TGTGCCAGCACCTTGGGACAGCTCTATGGCTACACCTTC
>.|.|TRBJ2-7|TRBV28
CASTPDSGKRYEQYF
TGTGCCAGCACCCCCGATTCGGGGAAGCGATACGAGCAGTACTTC
>many|TRBD2|TRBJ2-5|TRBV30
CAWSVGLAEETQYF
TGTGCCTGGAGTGTGGGACTAGCGGAAGAGACCCAGTACTTC
>.|.|TRBJ1-1|TRBV7-9
CASSFVSDEAFF
TGTGCCAGCAGCTTTGTCAGCGATGAAGCTTTCTTT
>few|TRBD1|TRBJ2-3|TRBV19
CATGQGLTDTQYF
TGTGCCACCGGACAGGGCCTCACAGATACGCAGTATTTT
>many|.|TRBJ2-1|TRBV27
CASSLHVAYEQFF
TGTGCCAGCAGTTTACACGTGGCTTATGAGCAGTTCTTC
>.|TRBD2|TRBJ2-1|TRBV7-8
CASSLPGTGTSFWQFF
TGTGCCAGCAGCTTACCAGGCACCGGGACTAGCTTCTGGCAGTTCTTC
>many|TRBD2|TRBJ2-1|TRBV29-1
CSVEGRGTSGRNGEQFF
TGCAGCGTTGAAGGCAGGGGGACTAGCGGGAGAAACGGTGAGCAGTTCTTC
>few|TRBD2|TRBJ2-5|TRBV20-1
CSAREGLAGMLKTQYF
TGCAGTGCTAGAGAGGGACTAGCGGGAATGTTGAAGACCCAGTACTTC
>.|TRBD1|TRBJ2-1|TRBV4-1
CASSQVDRGRLLPFF
TGCGCCAGCAGCCAAGTTGACAGGGGGCGACTCCTCCCGTTCTTC
>.|TRBD2|TRBJ2-7|TRBV19
CASSLPAGEPPYEQYF
TGTGCCAGTAGCCTGCCCGCGGGGGAACCTCCCTACGAGCAGTACTTC